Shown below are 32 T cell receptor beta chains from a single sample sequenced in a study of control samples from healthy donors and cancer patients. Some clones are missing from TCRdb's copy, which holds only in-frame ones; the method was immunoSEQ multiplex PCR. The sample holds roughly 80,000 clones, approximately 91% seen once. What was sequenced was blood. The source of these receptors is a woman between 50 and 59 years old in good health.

In nucleotides, the CDR3 is TGTGCCAGCAAAGAGGGGACATGGGATAACTATGGCTACACCTTC. The encoded protein is CASKEGTWDNYGYTF. This chain links TRBV2 with TRBJ1-2; a possible D gene is TRBD1 (6 bases). CDR3 size: 15 residues. V lost 7 bases and J 1 base, leaving 16 bases between the germline ends. Germline lookup yields CDR1 SNHLY and CDR2 FYNNEI.

CDR3 in amino acids: CASSQQEGDEKLFF. The CDR3 nucleotides read TGTGCCAGCAGCCAACAGGAGGGGGATGAAAAACTGTTTTTT. The chain carries TRBV7-9 and TRBJ1-4, with D possibly being TRBD1 (6 bases). This CDR3 spans 14 amino acids. V lost 5 bases to trimming and J lost 6 bases, with 13 bases between them. Germline CDR1 SEHNR, CDR2 FQNEAQ (reference sequence). The full variable domain, its missing parts supplied by reference TRBV7-9 and TRBJ1-4, is DTGVSQNPRHKITKRGQNVTFRCDPISEHNRLYWYRQTLGQGPEFLTYFQNEAQLEKSRLLSDRFSAERPKGSFSTLEIQRTEQGDSAMYLCASSQQEGDEKLFFGSGTQLSVL.

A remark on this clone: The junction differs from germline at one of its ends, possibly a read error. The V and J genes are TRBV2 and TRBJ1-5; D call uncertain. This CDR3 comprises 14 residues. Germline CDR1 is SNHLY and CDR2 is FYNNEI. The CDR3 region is CASNEGLGNQPQHF. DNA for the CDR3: TGTGCCAGCAATGAAGGTCTCGGGAATCAGCCCCAGCATTTT.

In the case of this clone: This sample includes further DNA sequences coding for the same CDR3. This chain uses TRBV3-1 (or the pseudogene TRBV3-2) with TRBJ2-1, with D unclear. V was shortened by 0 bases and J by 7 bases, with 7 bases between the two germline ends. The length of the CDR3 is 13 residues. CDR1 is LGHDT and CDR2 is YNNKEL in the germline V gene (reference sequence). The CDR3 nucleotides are TGTGCCAGCAGCCAAGAGGGTGTAAATGAGCAGTTCTTC. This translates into CASSQEGVNEQFF.

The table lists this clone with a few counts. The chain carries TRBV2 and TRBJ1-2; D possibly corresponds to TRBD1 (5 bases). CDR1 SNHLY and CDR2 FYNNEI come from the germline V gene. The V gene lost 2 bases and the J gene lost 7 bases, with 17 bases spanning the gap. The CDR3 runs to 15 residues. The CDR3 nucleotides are TGTGCCAGCAGTGAAAGGGTGGCAGGGCGAGGTGGCTACACCTTC. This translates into CASSERVAGRGGYTF.

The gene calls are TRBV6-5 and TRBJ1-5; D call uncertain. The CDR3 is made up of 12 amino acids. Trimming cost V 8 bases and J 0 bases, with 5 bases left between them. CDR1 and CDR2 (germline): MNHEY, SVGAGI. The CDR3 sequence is CASRSSNQPQHF. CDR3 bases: TGTGCCAGCCGGAGTAGCAATCAGCCCCAGCATTTT.

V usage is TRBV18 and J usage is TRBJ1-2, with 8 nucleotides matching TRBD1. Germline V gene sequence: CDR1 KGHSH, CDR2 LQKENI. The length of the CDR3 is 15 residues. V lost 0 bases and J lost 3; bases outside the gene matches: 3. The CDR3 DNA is TGTGCCAGCTCACCACCGCAGGGGGCATACTATGGCTACACCTTC. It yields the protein CASSPPQGAYYGYTF.

The CDR3 DNA follows: TGTGCCAGCTCACCACAGCGGTCAGGGGTAAACACTGAAGCTTTCTTT. Residues: CASSPQRSGVNTEAFF. The V gene is TRBV18, the J gene TRBJ1-1; maybe TRBD1 (6 bases). CDR1 and CDR2 (germline): KGHSH, LQKENI. The V gene lost 1 base and the J gene lost 2 bases, with 14 bases spanning the gap. This CDR3 region has 16 residues.

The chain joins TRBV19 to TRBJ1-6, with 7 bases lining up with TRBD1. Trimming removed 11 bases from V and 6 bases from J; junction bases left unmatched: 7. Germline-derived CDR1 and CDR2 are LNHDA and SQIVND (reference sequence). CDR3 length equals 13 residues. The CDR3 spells CASGDSRNSPLHF. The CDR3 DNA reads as TGTGCCTCTGGGGACAGCCGTAATTCACCCCTCCACTTT.

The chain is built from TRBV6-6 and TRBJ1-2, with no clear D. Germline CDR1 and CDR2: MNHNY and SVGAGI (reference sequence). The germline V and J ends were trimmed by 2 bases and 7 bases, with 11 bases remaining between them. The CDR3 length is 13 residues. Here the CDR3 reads CASSYRSQTGYTF. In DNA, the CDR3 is TGTGCCAGCAGTTACCGCTCCCAGACTGGCTACACCTTC.

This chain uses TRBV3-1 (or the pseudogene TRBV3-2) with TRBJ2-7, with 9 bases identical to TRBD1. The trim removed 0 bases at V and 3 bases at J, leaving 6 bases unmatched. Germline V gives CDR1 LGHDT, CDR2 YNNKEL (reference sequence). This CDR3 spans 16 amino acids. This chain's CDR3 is CASSQEPGQGNYEQYF. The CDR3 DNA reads TGTGCCAGCAGCCAAGAGCCCGGACAGGGGAACTACGAGCAGTACTTC.

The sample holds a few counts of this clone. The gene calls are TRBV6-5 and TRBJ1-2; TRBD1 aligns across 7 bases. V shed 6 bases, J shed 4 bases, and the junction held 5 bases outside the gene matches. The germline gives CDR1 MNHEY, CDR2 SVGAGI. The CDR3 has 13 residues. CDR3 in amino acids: CASSMDRTYGYTF. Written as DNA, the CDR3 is TGTGCCAGCAGCATGGACAGGACCTATGGCTACACCTTC.

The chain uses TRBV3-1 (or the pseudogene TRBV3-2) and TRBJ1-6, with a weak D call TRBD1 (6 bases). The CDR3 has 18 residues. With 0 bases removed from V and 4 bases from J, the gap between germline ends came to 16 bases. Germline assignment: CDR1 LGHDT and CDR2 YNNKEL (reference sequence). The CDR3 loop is CASSQERGAREYNSPLHF. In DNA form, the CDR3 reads TGTGCCAGCAGCCAAGAGCGGGGGGCTCGTGAATATAATTCACCCCTCCACTTT.

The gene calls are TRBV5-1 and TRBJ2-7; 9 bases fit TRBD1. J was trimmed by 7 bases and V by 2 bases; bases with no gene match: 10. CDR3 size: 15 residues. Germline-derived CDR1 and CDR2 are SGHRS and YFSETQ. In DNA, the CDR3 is TGCGCCAGCAGCTTAGCAACAGGGGGCCCTTTAGAGCAGTACTTC. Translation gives CASSLATGGPLEQYF.

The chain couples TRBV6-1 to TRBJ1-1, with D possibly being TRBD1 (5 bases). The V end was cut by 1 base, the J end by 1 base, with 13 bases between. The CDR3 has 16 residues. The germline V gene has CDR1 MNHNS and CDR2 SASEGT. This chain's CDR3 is CASSEGLTQGNTEAFF. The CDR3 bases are TGTGCCAGCAGTGAAGGCTTAACCCAGGGGAACACTGAAGCTTTCTTT.

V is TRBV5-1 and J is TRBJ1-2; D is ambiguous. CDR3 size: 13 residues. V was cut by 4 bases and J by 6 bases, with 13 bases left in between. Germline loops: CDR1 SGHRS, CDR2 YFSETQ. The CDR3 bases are TGCGCCAGCAGCGGCTCTTCTTTTGATGGCTACACCTTC. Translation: CASSGSSFDGYTF. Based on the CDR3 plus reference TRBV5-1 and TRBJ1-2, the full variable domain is KAGVTQTPRYLIKTRGQQVTLSCSPISGHRSVSWYQQTPGQGLQFLFEYFSETQRNKGNFPGRFSGRQFSNSRSEMNVSTLELGDSALYLCASSGSSFDGYTFGSGTRLTVV.

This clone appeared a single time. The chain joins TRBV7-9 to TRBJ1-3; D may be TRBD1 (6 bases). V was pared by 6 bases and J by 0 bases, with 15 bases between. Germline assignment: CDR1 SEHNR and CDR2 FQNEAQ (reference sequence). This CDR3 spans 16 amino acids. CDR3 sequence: CASRKRPTGSGNTIYF. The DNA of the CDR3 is TGTGCCAGCAGGAAGAGACCGACAGGCTCTGGAAACACCATATATTTT.

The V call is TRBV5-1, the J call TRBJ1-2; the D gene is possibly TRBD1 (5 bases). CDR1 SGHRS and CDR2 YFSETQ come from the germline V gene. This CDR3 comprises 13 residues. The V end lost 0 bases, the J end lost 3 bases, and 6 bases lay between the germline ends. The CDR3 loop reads CASSLVGDYGYTF. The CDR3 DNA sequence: TGCGCCAGCAGCTTGGTAGGGGACTATGGCTACACCTTC. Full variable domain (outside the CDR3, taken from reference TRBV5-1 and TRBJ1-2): KAGVTQTPRYLIKTRGQQVTLSCSPISGHRSVSWYQQTPGQGLQFLFEYFSETQRNKGNFPGRFSGRQFSNSRSEMNVSTLELGDSALYLCASSLVGDYGYTFGSGTRLTVV.

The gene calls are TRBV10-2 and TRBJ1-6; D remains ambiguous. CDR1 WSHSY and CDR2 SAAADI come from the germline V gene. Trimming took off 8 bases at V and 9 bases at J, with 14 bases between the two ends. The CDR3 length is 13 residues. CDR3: CASGIQSSSPLHF. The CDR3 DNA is TGCGCCAGCGGGATACAAAGCAGTTCACCCCTCCACTTT.

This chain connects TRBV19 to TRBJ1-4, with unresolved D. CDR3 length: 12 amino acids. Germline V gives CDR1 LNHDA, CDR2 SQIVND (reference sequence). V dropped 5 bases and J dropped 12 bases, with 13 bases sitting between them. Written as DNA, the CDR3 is TGTGCCAGTAGTCCCCGAGGAAGGCAACTGTTTTTT. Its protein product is CASSPRGRQLFF.

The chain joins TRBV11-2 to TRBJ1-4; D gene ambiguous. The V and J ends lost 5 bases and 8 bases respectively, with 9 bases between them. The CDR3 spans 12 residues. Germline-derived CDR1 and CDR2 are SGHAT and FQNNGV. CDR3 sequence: CASSPTREKLFF. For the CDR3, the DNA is TGTGCCAGCAGCCCCACCCGAGAAAAACTGTTTTTT.

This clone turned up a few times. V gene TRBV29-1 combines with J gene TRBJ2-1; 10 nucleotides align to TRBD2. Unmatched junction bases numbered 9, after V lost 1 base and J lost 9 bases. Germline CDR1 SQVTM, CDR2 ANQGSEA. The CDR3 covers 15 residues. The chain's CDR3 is CSVEAIGLAEGEQFF. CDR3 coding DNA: TGCAGCGTTGAAGCTATCGGACTAGCGGAAGGTGAGCAGTTCTTC.

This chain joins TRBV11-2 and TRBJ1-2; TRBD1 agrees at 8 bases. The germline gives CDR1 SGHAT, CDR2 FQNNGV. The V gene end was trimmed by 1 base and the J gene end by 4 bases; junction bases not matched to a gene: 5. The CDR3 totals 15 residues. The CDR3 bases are TGTGCCAGCAGCTTAGGCCGGGGACAGGTCTATGGCTACACCTTC. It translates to CASSLGRGQVYGYTF.

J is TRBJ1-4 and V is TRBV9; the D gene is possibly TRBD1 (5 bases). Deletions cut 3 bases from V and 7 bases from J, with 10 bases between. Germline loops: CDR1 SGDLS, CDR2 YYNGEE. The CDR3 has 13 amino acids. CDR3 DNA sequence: TGTGCCAGCAGCGAGGGGAGAGGTGAAAAACTGTTTTTT. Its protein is CASSEGRGEKLFF.

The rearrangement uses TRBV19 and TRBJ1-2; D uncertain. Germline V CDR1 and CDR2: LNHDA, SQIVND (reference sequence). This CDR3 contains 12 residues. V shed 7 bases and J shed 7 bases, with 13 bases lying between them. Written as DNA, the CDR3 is TGTGCCAGTAAGGAAGTGGGCAGTGGCTACACCTTC. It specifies CASKEVGSGYTF.

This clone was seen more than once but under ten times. CDR3 nucleotides: TGTGCCTGGACACCAGGGACGGACTATGGCTACACCTTC. Translating gives CAWTPGTDYGYTF. The V gene is TRBV30, the J gene TRBJ1-2, with a weak D call TRBD1 (5 bases). The CDR3 extends over 13 amino acids. CDR1 GTSNPN and CDR2 SVGIG come from the germline V gene (reference sequence). V lost 4 bases and J 3 bases, leaving 12 bases between the germline ends.

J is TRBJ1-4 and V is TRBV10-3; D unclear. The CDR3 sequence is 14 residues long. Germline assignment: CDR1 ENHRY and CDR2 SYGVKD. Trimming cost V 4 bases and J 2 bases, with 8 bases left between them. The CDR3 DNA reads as TGTGCCATCAGTGCAGTGATTACTAATGAAAAACTGTTTTTT. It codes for CAISAVITNEKLFF.

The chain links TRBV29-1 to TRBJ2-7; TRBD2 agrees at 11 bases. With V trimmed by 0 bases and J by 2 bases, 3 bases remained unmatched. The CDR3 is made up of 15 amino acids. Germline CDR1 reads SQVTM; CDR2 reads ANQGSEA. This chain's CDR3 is CSVEDGLAGAYEQYF. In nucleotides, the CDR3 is TGCAGCGTTGAAGATGGACTAGCGGGTGCCTACGAGCAGTACTTC.

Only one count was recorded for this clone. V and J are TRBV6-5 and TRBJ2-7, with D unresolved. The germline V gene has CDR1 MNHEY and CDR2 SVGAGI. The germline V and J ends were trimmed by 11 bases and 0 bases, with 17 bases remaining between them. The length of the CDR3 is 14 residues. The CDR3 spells CAAGGAPTSYEQYF. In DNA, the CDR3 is TGTGCCGCCGGTGGTGCCCCCACCTCCTACGAGCAGTACTTC.

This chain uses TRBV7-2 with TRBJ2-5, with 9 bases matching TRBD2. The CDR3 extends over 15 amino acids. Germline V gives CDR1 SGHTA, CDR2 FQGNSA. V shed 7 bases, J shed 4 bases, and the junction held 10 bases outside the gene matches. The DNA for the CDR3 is TGTGCCAGCACCCTAGGCGGGAGGGGATCAGAGACCCAGTACTTC. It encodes CASTLGGRGSETQYF.

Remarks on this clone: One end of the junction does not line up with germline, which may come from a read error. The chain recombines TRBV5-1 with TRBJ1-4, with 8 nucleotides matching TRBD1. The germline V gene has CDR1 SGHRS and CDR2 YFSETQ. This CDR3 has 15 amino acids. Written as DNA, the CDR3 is TGCGCCAGCAGCTTGACGACAGGGGACCATGAGAAACTGTTTTTT. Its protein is CASSLTTGDHEKLFF.

CDR3 residues: CASSQRGSEGEYGYTF. CDR3 coding DNA: TGTGCCAGCAGCCAAAGGGGGAGCGAGGGGGAATATGGCTACACCTTC. J is TRBJ1-2 and V is TRBV4-2; D might be TRBD1 (6 bases). There are 16 residues in the CDR3. From germline, CDR1 is LGHNA and CDR2 YNFKEQ. The germline V and J ends were trimmed by 2 bases and 5 bases, with 18 bases remaining between them.